The 30 T cell receptor beta chains listed next were all sequenced from one sample in a study of Tregs in tolerant kidney transplant recipients. Here immunoSEQ multiplex PCR was the method, and the copy in TCRdb shows in-frame clones only, minus some. The data show 110,000 or so clones, about 90% seen once. Sample: CD4+ T cells from blood. Receptor source: a human donor in good health.

V and J are TRBV4-1 and TRBJ2-3; TRBD2 matches at 11 bases. The junction had 3 bases not matched to a gene; V was cut back by 4 bases and J by 6 bases. The CDR3 has 14 residues. Germline assignment: CDR1 MGHRA and CDR2 YSYEKL. CDR3 DNA sequence: TGCGCCAGCAGCCCTAGCGGGAGGAAGGATACGCAGTATTTT. It translates to CASSPSGRKDTQYF.

This clone appeared a single time. The gene calls are TRBV5-1 and TRBJ2-1, with D tentatively TRBD1 (6 bases). CDR1 is SGHRS and CDR2 is YFSETQ in the germline V gene. This CDR3 is 17 amino acids long. The V end lost 3 bases, the J end lost 0 bases, and 16 bases lay between the germline ends. The CDR3 nucleotides are TGCGCCAGCAGCTGGCCACTTAGAGGGGGCTCCTACAATGAGCAGTTCTTC. Protein product: CASSWPLRGGSYNEQFF.

This clone was found a few times. The chain combines TRBV9 with TRBJ2-7; possible D gene TRBD2, 6 bases. CDR3 length: 14 residues. Germline V gives CDR1 SGDLS, CDR2 YYNGEE. Between the trimmed V and J ends, which lost 3 bases and 6 bases, there was a span of 16 bases. This chain's CDR3 is CASSATRRGFEQYF. The CDR3, as DNA: TGTGCCAGCAGCGCCACGCGGCGGGGATTCGAGCAGTACTTC.

The chain couples TRBV7-9 to TRBJ1-1; 7 bases align to TRBD1. After removal of 4 bases from V and 5 bases from J, the junction contained 10 bases not matched to a gene. Looked up from germline, CDR1 is SEHNR and CDR2 is FQNEAQ (reference sequence). CDR3 size: 15 residues. The CDR3 protein is CASSSRSGGRTEAFF. Here the CDR3 DNA reads TGTGCCAGCAGCTCTCGATCAGGGGGACGGACTGAAGCTTTCTTT.

For this clone: Other DNA sequences in the same sample also yield this CDR3. The chain joins TRBV6-5 to TRBJ2-1; perhaps TRBD1 as D (6 bases). Germline-derived CDR1 and CDR2 are MNHEY and SVGAGI. V gave up 4 bases and J gave up 0 bases, with 10 bases separating them. This CDR3 is 15 amino acids long. CDR3 sequence: CASSSTGSSYNEQFF. The DNA for the CDR3 is TGTGCCAGCAGTTCCACAGGGAGCTCCTACAATGAGCAGTTCTTC.

The chain has TRBV6-6 and TRBJ2-5; 10 bases map to TRBD2. With 2 bases clipped from V and 7 bases from J, the junction kept 10 bases outside the gene matches. This CDR3 is built from 16 residues. Germline lookup yields CDR1 MNHNY and CDR2 SVGAGI (reference sequence). In DNA form, the CDR3 reads TGTGCCAGCAGTTACATCCTAGCGGGAGTGAGTGGGACCCAGTACTTC. As protein: CASSYILAGVSGTQYF.

V gene TRBV30 combines with J gene TRBJ2-1; no firm D call. Germline V gene data show CDR1 as GTSNPN and CDR2 as SVGIG (reference sequence). Trimming stripped 4 bases from V and 5 bases from J, with 6 bases between. This CDR3 has 11 amino acids. The CDR3 spells CAWTPHNEQFF. DNA of the CDR3: TGTGCCTGGACGCCGCACAATGAGCAGTTCTTC.

This rearrangement joins TRBV10-1 to TRBJ2-3, with TRBD2 matching over 8 bases. V lost 3 bases and J lost 2; bases outside the gene matches: 4. Germline V lookup: CDR1 WNHNN, CDR2 SYGVQD (reference sequence). This CDR3 is built from 15 residues. Here the CDR3 reads CASSDERGNTDTQYF. CDR3 sequence (DNA): TGCGCCAGCAGTGACGAGCGGGGGAACACAGATACGCAGTATTTT.

CDR3: CASSPRPAGGNNEQFF. CDR3 coding DNA: TGTGCCAGCAGCCCTCGGCCAGCGGGAGGGAACAATGAGCAGTTCTTC. The chain employs TRBV11-2 and TRBJ2-1, with TRBD2 matching 10 bases. Germline V gene data show CDR1 as SGHAT and CDR2 as FQNNGV. J lost 5 bases, V lost 5 bases, and 9 bases had no gene match. The CDR3 runs 16 residues. Full variable domain (remainder filled in from reference TRBV11-2 and TRBJ2-1): EAGVAQSPRYKIIEKRQSVAFWCNPISGHATLYWYQQILGQGPKLLIQFQNNGVVDDSQLPKDRFSAERLKGVDSTLKIQPAKLEDSAVYLCASSPRPAGGNNEQFFGPGTRLTVL.

The chain joins TRBV2 to TRBJ2-6, with D uncertain. Trimming removed 6 bases at V and 4 bases at J, with 13 bases between. The CDR3 runs 15 residues. Germline lookup yields CDR1 SNHLY and CDR2 FYNNEI. Written as DNA, the CDR3 is TGTGCCAGCAGACCTCAGGCCTTGGGGGCCAACGTCCTGACTTTC. Encoded protein: CASRPQALGANVLTF. Full variable domain (rest looked up from reference TRBV2 and TRBJ2-6): EPEVTQTPSHQVTQMGQEVILRCVPISNHLYFYWYRQILGQKVEFLVSFYNNEISEKSEIFDDQFSVERPDGSNFTLKIRSTKLEDSAMYFCASRPQALGANVLTFGAGSRLTVL.

The chain joins TRBV5-4 to TRBJ1-2; D ambiguous. Germline V CDR1 and CDR2: SGHNT, YYREEE (reference sequence). V was shortened by 1 base and J by 0 bases, with 10 bases between the two germline ends. The length of the CDR3 is 15 residues. The CDR3 region has the DNA TGTGCCAGCAGCTTGAGTAAGGATTCTAACTATGGCTACACCTTC. This gives the protein CASSLSKDSNYGYTF.

This chain joins TRBV2 and TRBJ1-1, with 8 bases identical to TRBD1. CDR3 size: 15 residues. V shed 1 base, J shed 1 base, and the junction held 2 bases outside the gene matches. Per germline, CDR1 SNHLY and CDR2 FYNNEI. CDR3 nucleotide sequence: TGTGCCAGCAGTGAAGAGGGGACAGGGAACACTGAAGCTTTCTTT. It specifies CASSEEGTGNTEAFF.

This clone appeared a single time. The junction departs from the called germline gene at one end, perhaps through a read error. Other nucleotide sequences from this sample produce the same CDR3. The chain carries TRBV9 and TRBJ1-3, with TRBD1 identical over 8 bases. The CDR3 consists of 16 residues. The germline V gene encodes CDR1 SGDLS and CDR2 YYNGEE. The CDR3 is CASSAGQANSGNTIYF. CDR3 sequence (DNA): TGTGCCAGCAGCGCGGGACAGGCGAACTCTGGGAACACCATATATTTT. The full variable domain, in which reference TRBV9 and TRBJ1-3 provide the parts outside the CDR3, is DSGVTQTPKHLITATGQRVTLRCSPRSGDLSVYWYQQSLDQGLQFLIQYYNGEERAKGNILERFSAQQFPDLHSELNLSSLELGDSALYFCASSAGQANSGNTIYFGEGSWLTVV.

This clone came up a few times. The chain couples TRBV27 to TRBJ1-5; D possibly corresponds to TRBD1 (5 bases). The CDR3 consists of 16 residues. CDR1 and CDR2 from the germline V gene are MNHEY and SMNVEV (reference sequence). Trimming shortened V by 2 bases and J by 0 bases, and 11 bases separated the two germline ends. The CDR3 DNA sequence: TGTGCCAGCAGTTTAAAAGGGACCCATAGCAATCAGCCCCAGCATTTT. This encodes CASSLKGTHSNQPQHF.

This clone was counted a single time. The gene calls are TRBV9 and TRBJ2-3; no definite D call. The germline V gene encodes CDR1 SGDLS and CDR2 YYNGEE. This CDR3 is built from 13 residues. V was clipped by 0 bases and J by 6 bases, with 8 bases between them. CDR3: CASSVATPDTQYF. CDR3 in DNA: TGTGCCAGCAGCGTAGCGACCCCGGATACGCAGTATTTT.

CDR3: CASSAGTGGFANQPQHF. Written as DNA, the CDR3 is TGTGCCAGTAGCGCCGGGACAGGGGGCTTTGCCAATCAGCCCCAGCATTTT. The rearrangement joins TRBV19 to TRBJ1-5; 12 bases line up with TRBD1. V lost 6 bases and J lost 3; bases outside the gene matches: 9. The CDR3 is 17 amino acids. Per the germline V gene, CDR1 is LNHDA and CDR2 is SQIVND (reference sequence).

The chain recombines TRBV5-1 with TRBJ2-6, with D unresolved. The CDR3 consists of 15 residues. Germline CDR1 and CDR2: SGHRS and YFSETQ. V was pared by 6 bases and J by 1 base, with 11 bases between. The CDR3 nucleotides are TGCGCCAGCACCGACCTTGGGTCTGGGGCCAACGTCCTGACTTTC. As protein: CASTDLGSGANVLTF.

The chain is built from TRBV27 and TRBJ1-5; D gene ambiguous. The length of the CDR3 is 17 residues. In germline, CDR1 is MNHEY, CDR2 SMNVEV (reference sequence). V lost 0 bases and J lost 7, with 19 bases in between. The chain's CDR3 is CASSLSAPGSTGQPQHF. CDR3 bases: TGTGCCAGCAGTTTATCCGCCCCTGGGTCAACGGGACAGCCCCAGCATTTT.

This chain uses TRBV5-1 with TRBJ1-6, with unresolved D. Trimming pared 3 bases from V and 7 bases from J, leaving 17 bases between. This CDR3 has 16 amino acids. Germline CDR1 is SGHRS and CDR2 is YFSETQ. This CDR3 is CASSSTPGVANSPLHF. The CDR3 DNA sequence: TGCGCCAGCAGCTCGACCCCCGGGGTCGCGAATTCACCCCTCCACTTT.

CDR3 region: CASSLRSGSNYEQYF. The DNA for the CDR3 is TGTGCCAGCAGTCTCAGGAGCGGGAGTAACTACGAGCAGTACTTC. The chain carries TRBV6-5 and TRBJ2-7; 8 nucleotides agree with TRBD2. This CDR3 spans 15 amino acids. Per the germline V gene, CDR1 is MNHEY and CDR2 is SVGAGI. V shed 5 bases and J 3 bases; nucleotides not matched to a gene: 9.

The chain has TRBV10-3 and TRBJ2-7; 11 nucleotides match TRBD2. The junction had 9 bases not matched to a gene; V was cut back by 10 bases and J by 7 bases. Germline CDR1 reads ENHRY; CDR2 reads SYGVKD. The CDR3 extends over 13 amino acids. DNA of the CDR3: TGTGCCACCAATGTAGCGGGAGGGAGGGAGCAGTACTTC. Protein product: CATNVAGGREQYF.

The rearrangement links TRBV7-8 to TRBJ1-3; tentative D call: TRBD1 (5 bases). V was shortened by 0 bases and J by 6 bases, with 6 bases between the two germline ends. Germline assignment: CDR1 SGHVS and CDR2 FQNEAQ. The CDR3 sequence is 13 residues long. In DNA form, the CDR3 reads TGTGCCAGCAGCTTAGCCAGGGAAAACACCATATATTTT. Amino acids: CASSLARENTIYF.

The CDR3 region has the DNA TGTGCCAGTACCGCCCCCTTCGGATACGAGCAGTACTTC. It is translated as CASTAPFGYEQYF. This sequence joins TRBV19 and TRBJ2-7, with D hard to call. This CDR3 is 13 amino acids long. The V end was cut by 7 bases, the J end by 4 bases, with 14 bases between. Germline V gene sequence: CDR1 LNHDA, CDR2 SQIVND (reference sequence).

The chain has TRBV9 and TRBJ2-3, with 8 nucleotides matching TRBD1. The trim removed 2 bases at V and 7 bases at J, leaving 15 bases unmatched. The CDR3 has 17 amino acids. Germline V gene data show CDR1 as SGDLS and CDR2 as YYNGEE. This chain's CDR3 is CASSVSPTGDVFNTQYF. The CDR3 DNA reads TGTGCCAGCAGCGTCTCCCCGACAGGGGATGTTTTTAATACGCAGTATTTT.

The V and J genes are TRBV9 and TRBJ2-5; the D gene is possibly TRBD2 (6 bases). Trimming left V 5 bases short and J 3 bases short, with 14 bases between. The CDR3 is 14 amino acids. Germline assignment: CDR1 SGDLS and CDR2 YYNGEE. CDR3 nucleotides: TGTGCCAGCAGTCGCAGACCGGGAGAAGAGACCCAGTACTTC. It specifies CASSRRPGEETQYF.

The rearrangement uses TRBV7-6 and TRBJ2-1; weak D call: TRBD1 (5 bases). Trimming left V 1 base short and J 4 bases short, with 14 bases between. Germline-derived CDR1 and CDR2 are SGHVS and FNYEAQ. The CDR3 is 16 amino acids. CDR3 protein: CASSLVGPHRYNEQFF. For the CDR3, the DNA is TGTGCCAGCAGCTTAGTGGGGCCGCATCGGTACAATGAGCAGTTCTTC. Together with reference TRBV7-6 and TRBJ2-1, the CDR3 gives the full variable domain: GAGVSQSPRYKVTKRGQDVALRCDPISGHVSLYWYRQALGQGPEFLTYFNYEAQQDKSGLPNDRFSAERPEGSISTLTIQRTEQRDSAMYRCASSLVGPHRYNEQFFGPGTRLTVL.

The CDR3 DNA is TGTGCCAGCAGCGAAAATGAAAAACTGTTTTTT. Its protein product is CASSENEKLFF. The chain uses TRBV2 and TRBJ1-4; D unclear. Trimming stripped 6 bases from V and 5 bases from J, with 4 bases between. This CDR3 is 11 amino acids long. The germline V gene has CDR1 SNHLY and CDR2 FYNNEI.

The gene calls are TRBV6-5 and TRBJ2-2; 8 bases align to TRBD1. The junction had 13 bases not matched to a gene; V was cut back by 3 bases and J by 10 bases. The CDR3 has 16 amino acids. CDR1 and CDR2 from the germline V gene are MNHEY and SVGAGI. Here the CDR3 reads CASSYGRTGNYAELFF. The CDR3 DNA sequence: TGTGCCAGCAGTTATGGTCGGACAGGGAATTACGCGGAGCTGTTTTTT.

The rearrangement uses TRBV18 and TRBJ1-1, with TRBD1 identical over 8 bases. The CDR3 spans 15 residues. J lost 2 bases, V lost 2 bases, and 4 bases had no gene match. Germline CDR1 is KGHSH and CDR2 is LQKENI. The CDR3: CASSPRTGKNTEAFF. In DNA, the CDR3 is TGTGCCAGCTCACCAAGGACAGGGAAAAACACTGAAGCTTTCTTT.

The V gene is TRBV11-2, the J gene TRBJ2-2, with D possibly matching TRBD2 (5 bases). The V gene lost 3 bases and the J gene lost 1 base, with 9 bases spanning the gap. This CDR3 is built from 15 residues. The V gene's germline CDR1 is SGHAT and CDR2 FQNNGV. The CDR3 reads CASSFNGVNTGELFF. The CDR3 nucleotides are TGTGCCAGCAGCTTCAACGGGGTGAACACCGGGGAGCTGTTTTTT.